The TCR beta chain described here comes from a study of TIL therapy for anti-PD-1-resistant metastatic lung cancer. Turning to the study itself: Tumors had a median PD-L1 proportion score of around 6%.

Indicated time point: pre-treatment sample, taken before nivolumab and TIL therapy. V lost 3 bases and J 10 bases, leaving 10 bases between the germline ends. Germline V lookup: CDR1 SGHRS, CDR2 YFSETQ. The CDR3 consists of 12 residues. Sequencing used immunoSEQ v3. Data came from immunoSEQ multiplex PCR; TCRdb stores just in-frame clones and leaves some out. The table shows under 55,000 clones, with 70% to 80% occurring only once. The sequenced sample was blood, obtained at baseline. The source of this sequence is a woman aged 30 to 85 with non-small cell lung cancer. The rearrangement joins TRBV5-1 to TRBJ1-4; a possible D gene is TRBD1 (5 bases). The CDR3 sequence: CASSSGVLKLFF. The DNA of the CDR3 is TGCGCCAGCAGCTCGGGGGTACTAAAACTGTTTTTT. The full variable domain, completed using reference TRBV5-1 and TRBJ1-4, is KAGVTQTPRYLIKTRGQQVTLSCSPISGHRSVSWYQQTPGQGLQFLFEYFSETQRNKGNFPGRFSGRQFSNSRSEMNVSTLELGDSALYLCASSSGVLKLFFGSGTQLSVL.